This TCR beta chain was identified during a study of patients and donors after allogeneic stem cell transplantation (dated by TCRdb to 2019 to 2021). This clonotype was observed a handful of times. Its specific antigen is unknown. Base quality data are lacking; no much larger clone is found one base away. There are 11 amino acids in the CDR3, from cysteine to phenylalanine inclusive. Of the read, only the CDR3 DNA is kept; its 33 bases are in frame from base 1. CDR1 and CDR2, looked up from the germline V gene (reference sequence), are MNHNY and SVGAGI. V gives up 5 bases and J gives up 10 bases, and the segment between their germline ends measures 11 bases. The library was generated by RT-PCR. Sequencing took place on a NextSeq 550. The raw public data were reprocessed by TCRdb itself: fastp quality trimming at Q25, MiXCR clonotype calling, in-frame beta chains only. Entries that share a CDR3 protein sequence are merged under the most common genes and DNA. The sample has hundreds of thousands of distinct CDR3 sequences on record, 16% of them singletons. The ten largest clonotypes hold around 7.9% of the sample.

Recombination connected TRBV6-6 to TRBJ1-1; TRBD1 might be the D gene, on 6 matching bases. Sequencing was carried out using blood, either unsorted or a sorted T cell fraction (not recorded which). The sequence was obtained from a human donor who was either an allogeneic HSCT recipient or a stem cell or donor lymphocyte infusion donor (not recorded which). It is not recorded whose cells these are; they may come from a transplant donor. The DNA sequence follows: TGTGCCAGCAGTCAGGGGTCTCGAGCTTTCTTT. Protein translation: CASSQGSRAFF.